This TCR beta chain came from a study of T cell responses to AZD1222 COVID-19 vaccine. Whole-study results and caveats: Seropositive at baseline were only a handful of AZD1222 recipients. Clonal diversity was possibly underestimated, and white British individuals and females predominated among donors.

Only in-frame clones appear in the TCRdb table, and some are missing; sequencing was by immunoSEQ multiplex PCR. The sample shows approximately 130,000 clones, around 90% of them seen only once. Looked up from germline, CDR1 is SGHTA and CDR2 is FQGNSA. Trimming removed 1 base from V and 6 bases from J, with 10 bases in between. CDR3 length equals 14 residues. Remarks on this clone: Antigen: not known.

The sample consisted of peripheral blood, taken 28 days after the second dose of the MenACWY control vaccine. The origin of this receptor is an adult who received the MenACWY meningococcal vaccine as a control. The chain employs TRBV7-2 and TRBJ2-1; perhaps TRBD2 as D (5 bases). The CDR3 sequence is CASSLGVGSNEQFF. The CDR3 DNA is TGTGCCAGCAGCTTAGGTGTAGGGAGCAATGAGCAGTTCTTC.